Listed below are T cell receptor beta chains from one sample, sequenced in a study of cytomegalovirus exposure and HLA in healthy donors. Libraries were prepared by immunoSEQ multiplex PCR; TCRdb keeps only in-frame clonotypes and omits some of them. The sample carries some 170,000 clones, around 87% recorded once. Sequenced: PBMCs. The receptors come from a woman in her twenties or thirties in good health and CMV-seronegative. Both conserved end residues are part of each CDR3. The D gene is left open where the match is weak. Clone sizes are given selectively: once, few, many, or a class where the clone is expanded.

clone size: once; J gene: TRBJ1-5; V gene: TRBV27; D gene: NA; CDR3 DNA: TGTACCAGCAGTCGGGGGAACAATCAGCCCCAGCATTTT; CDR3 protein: CTSSRGNNQPQHF
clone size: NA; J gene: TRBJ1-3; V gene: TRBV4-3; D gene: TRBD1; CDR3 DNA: TGCGCCAGCAGCCCCGACAGGGCCTCTGGAAACACCATATATTTT; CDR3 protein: CASSPDRASGNTIYF
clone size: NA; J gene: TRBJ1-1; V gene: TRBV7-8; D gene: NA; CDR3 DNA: TGTGCCAGCAGCGCGAACTCGGGCACTGAAGCTTTCTTT; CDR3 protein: CASSANSGTEAFF
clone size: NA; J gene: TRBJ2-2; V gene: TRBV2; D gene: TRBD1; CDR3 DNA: TGTGCCAGGGCCGGGACAGCGAACACCGGGGAGCTGTTTTTT; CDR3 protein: CARAGTANTGELFF
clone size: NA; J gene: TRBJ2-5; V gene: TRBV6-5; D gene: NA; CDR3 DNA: TGTGCCAGCAGTTACTCGCGGTCCCCGAAGCAAGAGACCCAGTACTTC; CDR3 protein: CASSYSRSPKQETQYF
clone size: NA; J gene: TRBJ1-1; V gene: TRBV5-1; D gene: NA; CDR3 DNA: TGCGCCAGCAGCCCCGGGGGGGGCAACACTGAAGCTTTCTTT; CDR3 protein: CASSPGGGNTEAFF
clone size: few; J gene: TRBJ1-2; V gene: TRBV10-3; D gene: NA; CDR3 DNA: TGTGCCATCAGTGAGTCGGGCCAGATCCAGGACTATGGCTACACCTTC; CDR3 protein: CAISESGQIQDYGYTF
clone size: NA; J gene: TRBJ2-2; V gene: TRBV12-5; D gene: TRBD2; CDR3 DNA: TGTGCTAGTGGTTTGGTCGTTAAGCGGGGGAACACCGGGGAGCTGTTTTTT; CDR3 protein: CASGLVVKRGNTGELFF
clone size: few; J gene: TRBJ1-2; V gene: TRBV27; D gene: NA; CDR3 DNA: TGTGCCACCCTTGCAGGTTATGGCTACACCTTC; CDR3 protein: CATLAGYGYTF
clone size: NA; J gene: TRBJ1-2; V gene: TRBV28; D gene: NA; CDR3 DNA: TGTGCCAGCAGTTTATCGGGCAGGGTCTGGGGTGGCTACACCTTC; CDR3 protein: CASSLSGRVWGGYTF
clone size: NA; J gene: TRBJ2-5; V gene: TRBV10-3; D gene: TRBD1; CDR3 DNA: TGTGCCATCAAGGGACAGTTACAAGAGACCCAGTACTTC; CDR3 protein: CAIKGQLQETQYF
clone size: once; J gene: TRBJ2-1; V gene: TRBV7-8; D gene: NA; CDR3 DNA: TGTGCCAGCAGCTTAGTGGGGGGAGAATACAATGAGCAGTTCTTC; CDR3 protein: CASSLVGGEYNEQFF
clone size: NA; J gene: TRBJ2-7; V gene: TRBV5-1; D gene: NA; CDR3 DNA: TGCGCCAGCAGAGCGGACTCCTACGAGCAGTACTTC; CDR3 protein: CASRADSYEQYF
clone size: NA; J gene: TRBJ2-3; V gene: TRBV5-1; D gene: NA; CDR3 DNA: TGCGCCAGCAGCTTGGAACAAAATAAAGCAGATACGCAGTATTTT; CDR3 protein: CASSLEQNKADTQYF
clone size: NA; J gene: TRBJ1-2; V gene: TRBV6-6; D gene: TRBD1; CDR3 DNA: TGTGCCAGCAGCCGCCGGGACAGGGGCTACACCTTC; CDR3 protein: CASSRRDRGYTF
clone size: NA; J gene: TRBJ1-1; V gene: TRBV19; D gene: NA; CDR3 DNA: TGTGCCAGTAGTACTCAGGGATCTAGTGGTGGCACTGAAGCTTTCTTT; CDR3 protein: CASSTQGSSGGTEAFF
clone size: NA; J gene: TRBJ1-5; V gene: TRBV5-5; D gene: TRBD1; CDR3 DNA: TGTGCCAGCAGCTTGGACGCCAGGGGGATAGTAGTCAATCAGCCCCAGCATTTT; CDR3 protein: CASSLDARGIVVNQPQHF
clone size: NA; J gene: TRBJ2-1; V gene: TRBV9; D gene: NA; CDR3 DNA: TGTGCCAGCAGCCAGTTACGGGGCTACAATGAGCAGTTCTTC; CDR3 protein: CASSQLRGYNEQFF
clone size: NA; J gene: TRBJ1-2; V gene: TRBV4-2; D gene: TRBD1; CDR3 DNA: TGTGCCAGCAGCCATCCCGGGCCCAACAGGGGGGAGGGCGGCTACACCTTC; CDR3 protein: CASSHPGPNRGEGGYTF